One and the same sample provided the 9 T cell receptor beta chains below, sequenced in a study of beta chain features in type 1 diabetes. The whole isolated RNA underwent reverse transcription, so sequencing captured expressed TCRB transcripts. Libraries were prepared by immunoSEQ multiplex PCR; TCRdb keeps only in-frame clonotypes and omits some of them. This sample has 600,000 to 650,000 clones, with about 14% found just once. The sample was naive CD4+ T cells from blood. Every receptor here comes from a man aged 18 to 29 in good health.

This clone came up a few times. The chain employs TRBV6-5 and TRBJ2-2; 10 bases map to TRBD2. The CDR3 covers 15 residues. Germline CDR1 reads MNHEY; CDR2 reads SVGAGI. Trimming removed 2 bases from V and 4 bases from J; junction bases left unmatched: 1. The CDR3 sequence: CASSYLAGVTGELFF. DNA of the CDR3: TGTGCCAGCAGTTACCTAGCGGGAGTCACCGGGGAGCTGTTTTTT.

This clone was counted between two and nine times. Its ends do not fully match the called genes, so a read error is possible. This chain connects TRBV19 to TRBJ2-7, with TRBD2 as a possible D gene (5 bases). CDR1 and CDR2 (germline): LNHDA, SQIVND (reference sequence). The CDR3 consists of 12 residues. The CDR3 sequence: CATGLDGEMPLF. CDR3 nucleotide sequence: TGTGCCACGGGGTTAGACGGAGAGATGCCGCTATTC.

The chain combines TRBV19 with TRBJ2-7, with D unclear. Germline CDR1 reads LNHDA; CDR2 reads SQIVND (reference sequence). Trimming cost V 5 bases and J 1 base, with 3 bases left between them. The CDR3 consists of 11 residues. For the CDR3, the DNA is TGTGCCAGTAGTGCATCCTACGAGCAGTACTTC. Protein sequence: CASSASYEQYF.

V is TRBV5-4 and J is TRBJ1-2; the match to TRBD1 covers 7 bases. The CDR3 spans 12 residues. Germline CDR1 reads SGHNT; CDR2 reads YYREEE (reference sequence). With 1 base clipped from V and 11 bases from J, the junction kept 5 bases outside the gene matches. In DNA form, the CDR3 reads TGTGCCAGCAGCTTGACGGGGGGACAGTACACCTTC. Its protein product is CASSLTGGQYTF.

The CDR3 reads CASSTTGYSNQPQHF. Here the CDR3 DNA reads TGTGCCAGTAGTACGACAGGGTATAGCAATCAGCCCCAGCATTTT. This sequence joins TRBV19 and TRBJ1-5, with 7 bases that match TRBD1. V shed 4 bases and J 0 bases; nucleotides not matched to a gene: 3. CDR1 is LNHDA, CDR2 SQIVND, per germline (reference sequence). This CDR3 region has 15 residues.

The chain uses TRBV7-3 and TRBJ2-7; D perhaps matches TRBD1 (5 bases). The germline V gene has CDR1 SGHTA and CDR2 FQGTGA. With 5 bases removed from V and 5 bases from J, the gap between germline ends came to 16 bases. The CDR3 covers 14 residues. This CDR3 is CASSPQASANEQYF. The CDR3 bases are TGTGCCAGCAGCCCACAGGCGAGCGCGAACGAGCAGTACTTC. The full variable domain, completed using reference TRBV7-3 and TRBJ2-7, is GAGVSQTPSNKVTEKGKYVELRCDPISGHTALYWYRQSLGQGPEFLIYFQGTGAADDSGLPNDRFFAVRPEGSVSTLKIQRTERGDSAVYLCASSPQASANEQYFGPGTRLTVT.

V gene TRBV7-2 combines with J gene TRBJ2-7; 8 nucleotides agree with TRBD1. Germline V lookup: CDR1 SGHTA, CDR2 FQGNSA. This CDR3 is built from 14 residues. The trim removed 3 bases at V and 4 bases at J, leaving 5 bases unmatched. The CDR3 loop reads CASSLDRASYEQYF. The CDR3 DNA sequence: TGTGCCAGCAGCTTGGACAGGGCCTCGTACGAGCAGTACTTC.

This clone showed up just a few times. The chain joins TRBV9 to TRBJ1-2; 8 nucleotides align to TRBD1. This CDR3 contains 14 residues. Germline V CDR1 and CDR2: SGDLS, YYNGEE. V lost 4 bases to trimming and J lost 3 bases; unmatched junction nucleotides: 5. This CDR3 is CASSYHRGDYGYTF. CDR3 in DNA: TGTGCCAGCAGCTACCACAGGGGGGACTATGGCTACACCTTC.

The J gene is TRBJ2-2, the V gene TRBV29-1, with TRBD2 identical over 11 bases. CDR3 length equals 15 residues. Germline lookup yields CDR1 SQVTM and CDR2 ANQGSEA. With V trimmed by 5 bases and J by 3 bases, 5 bases remained unmatched. The CDR3 here is CSVRTSGWYTGELFF. As DNA, the CDR3 is TGCAGCGTTAGGACTAGCGGGTGGTACACCGGGGAGCTGTTTTTT.